The following is a TCR beta chain sequence with its context. In terms of age and location, participants ranged from about 18 to 95 years and lived in about two dozen US areas. Which cohort a participant joined came from the clinical history participants gave. This sample was included in a study of blood T cell repertoires in COVID-19. The germline CDR1 and CDR2 sequences are GTSNPN and SVGIG (reference sequence). This CDR3 region has 15 residues. The V and J ends lost 1 base and 4 bases, in that order; junction bases with no gene match: 7. Per the authors' pipeline: Cell counts per sample came from amplifying reference gene primers. Method: immunoSEQ multiplex PCR; TCRdb's copy keeps in-frame clones and lacks some. From that table come the V and J calls and clone size; the DNA was used to work out D and trimming. The sample records roughly 300,000 clones, around 84% being singletons.

Sequencing used PBMCs or T cells enriched from blood (not recorded which). The clonotype was recovered from a woman aged 18-30 years who had recovered from COVID-19. This chain connects TRBV30 to TRBJ2-3; 8 nucleotides line up with TRBD1. The CDR3, as DNA: TGTGCCTGGAGTGGCGACAGGGGCATGGCAGATACGCAGTATTTT. This encodes CAWSGDRGMADTQYF.